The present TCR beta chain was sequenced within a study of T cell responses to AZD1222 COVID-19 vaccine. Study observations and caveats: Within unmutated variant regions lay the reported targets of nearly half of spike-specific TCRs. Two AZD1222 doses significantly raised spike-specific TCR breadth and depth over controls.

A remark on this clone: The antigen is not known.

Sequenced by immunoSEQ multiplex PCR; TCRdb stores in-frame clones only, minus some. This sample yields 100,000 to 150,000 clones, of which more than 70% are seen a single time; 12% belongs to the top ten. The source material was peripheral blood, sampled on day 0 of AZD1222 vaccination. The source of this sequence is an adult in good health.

CDR3 DNA sequence: TGTGCCATCAGTGAGGATTTGAGGACTGAAGCTTTCTTT. This codes for CAISEDLRTEAFF. The rearrangement uses TRBV10-3 and TRBJ1-1; D is undetermined. Trimming cost V 2 bases and J 5 bases, with 9 bases left between them. The V gene's germline CDR1 is ENHRY and CDR2 SYGVKD. The CDR3 has 13 residues.